Given below is one TCR beta chain in context. With 5 bases clipped from V and 8 bases from J, the junction kept 10 bases outside the gene matches. CDR3 length equals 15 residues. Looked up from germline, CDR1 is MDHEN and CDR2 is SYDVKM. Libraries were prepared by immunoSEQ multiplex PCR; TCRdb keeps only in-frame clonotypes and omits some of them. The table includes more than 110,000 clones, roughly 76% detected once. The data are from a study of blood T cell repertoires in COVID-19. Study-level information: The origin of the acute and convalescent COVID-19 samples was the United States, Italy and Spain. The cDNA or gDNA used as material had been derived from T cells, B-cell-depleted T cells, or PBMCs.

The rearrangement joins TRBV28 to TRBJ1-4, with TRBD1 matching 8 bases. The sequenced sample consisted of peripheral blood. The source of this sequence is an older man with acute or convalescent COVID-19. The CDR3 sequence is CASSPAGTGHEKLFF. For the CDR3, the DNA is TGTGCCAGCAGTCCGGCCGGGACAGGTCACGAAAAACTGTTTTTT.